This entry concerns a single T cell receptor (beta chain). This entry is derived from a study of blood T cell repertoires in COVID-19. Germline CDR1 is LGHDT and CDR2 is YNNKEL (reference sequence). CDR3 length: 12 amino acids. V lost 6 bases and J lost 1, with 6 bases in between. The assay was immunoSEQ multiplex PCR, and TCRdb's table has in-frame clones only and misses some. The sample lists over 150,000 clones; over 75% were seen once. The sample comprised PBMCs or T cells enriched from blood (not recorded which). The J gene is TRBJ1-1, the V gene TRBV3-1 (or the pseudogene TRBV3-2); maybe TRBD1 (6 bases). This sequence originates from a woman in her fifties or sixties who had recovered from COVID-19. CDR3 bases: TGTGCCAGCAGGACAGGGAACACTGAAGCTTTCTTT. Translation: CASRTGNTEAFF.